This note documents a single T cell receptor beta chain sequence. Its target is unknown. These data originate in a study of blood T cells in healthy people across ages. Study observations and caveats: The long-lived group displayed more naive CD4+ cells, plus higher diversity, than the aged donors did.

The germline CDR1 and CDR2 sequences are SEHNR and FQNEAQ (reference sequence). The CDR3 spans 14 residues. It was with a sample-barcoded 5' primer and a J-beta primer mix that a second PCR of about 6 to 12 cycles was run. One entry per CDR3 protein results from TCRdb running MiXCR on the 5' RACE reads. Of roughly 1,100,000 distinct CDR3 sequences listed, roughly 24% are singletons. The sample was also linked to a second study, of T cells of mothers and their children. Per that study: Three healthy Caucasian mothers, along with their six children, served as the donors. M1S, a second-PCR primer, added sample barcodes and 2-4 random nucleotides. In each mother, TCR beta CDR3 reads exceeded 9.5 million; in each child, they numbered around 3 million.

The rearrangement links TRBV7-9 to TRBJ2-1, with 7 positions matching TRBD1. The J call may not be correct, given that the DNA end is closer to TRBJ2-7. The source material was blood. The origin of this receptor is a girl aged 2-9 years in good health. The CDR3 DNA follows: TGTGCCAGCAGCTTAGAAGGGACAGCCCCAAAGCAGTACTTC. Translating it yields CASSLEGTAPKQYF.